The rows below give T cell receptor beta chains drawn from one sample of a study of cytomegalovirus exposure and HLA in healthy donors. Sequencing was performed with immunoSEQ multiplex PCR; in TCRdb, only in-frame clones are kept and a portion is missing. The table lists about 130,000 clones, 75% to 90% of them singletons. Specimen: PBMCs. These receptors were obtained from a man younger than 35 in good health and CMV-seropositive. The CDR3 runs from the conserved cysteine through the conserved F or W. D genes are given only for firm matches. The size field is filled for only some rows; it gives once, few, many or a size class.

cdr3_nt cdr3_aa j_call clone_size v_call d_call
TGCGCCAGCAGCTTGGCCTCCAAGGAAAAGCGGTACTTC CASSLASKEKRYF TRBJ2-7 . TRBV5-1 .
TGTGCCAGTAGTCTCTATCTTTCTAATGAAAAACTGTTTTTT CASSLYLSNEKLFF TRBJ1-4 . TRBV19 .
TGTGCCAGCAGCCAACAATGGAACACCGGGGAGCTGTTTTTT CASSQQWNTGELFF TRBJ2-2 . TRBV5-5 .
TGTGCCAGCAGCGTAGGACTAGCGGCTAGCACAGATACGCAGTATTTT CASSVGLAASTDTQYF TRBJ2-3 . TRBV9 TRBD2
TGTGCCAGTTCCCCTCCGGGGGGGCCCCGAGATACGCAGTATTTT CASSPPGGPRDTQYF TRBJ2-3 . TRBV6-7 TRBD2
TGTGCCAGCAGTCTACAGGGGGGACAAGAGACCCAGTACTTC CASSLQGGQETQYF TRBJ2-5 . TRBV28 TRBD1
TGTGCCAGCAGCTTAGGAACGGTTTGGGAGCAGTACTTC CASSLGTVWEQYF TRBJ2-7 . TRBV7-9 .
TGTGCCAGCAGCCCGGGACTAGCGGGGGGGCAATGCTTC CASSPGLAGGQCF TRBJ2-7 . TRBV2 TRBD2
TGCGCCAGCAGCTTGGACAGGGGGTTTAATGAAAAACTGTTTTTT CASSLDRGFNEKLFF TRBJ1-4 . TRBV5-1 TRBD1
TGTGCCAGCAGCTTAATCGACACTGAAGCTTTCTTT CASSLIDTEAFF TRBJ1-1 . TRBV7-9 .
TGTGCCAGCAGCCAAGATGACAACTCACCCCCAGATACGCAGTATTTT CASSQDDNSPPDTQYF TRBJ2-3 . TRBV4-2 .
TGTGCCAGCAGCGCCGGACAGGCTCGCAATCAGCCCCAGCATTTT CASSAGQARNQPQHF TRBJ1-5 once TRBV6-1 TRBD1
TGTGCCAGCATCTCCAAGGGGGAGCAGTACTTC CASISKGEQYF TRBJ2-7 . TRBV6-5 .
TGTGCCAGCAGCTCATCGATACTGGGACGGAGGGGAACCGGGGAGCTGTTTTTT CASSSSILGRRGTGELFF TRBJ2-2 . TRBV7-9 .
TGCGCCAGCAGCTTGGGAGGGACAGGGATGTACGAGCAGTACTTC CASSLGGTGMYEQYF TRBJ2-7 . TRBV5-1 TRBD1
TGTGCCAGCAGCGTCCGCGGTCGGGCGGGGTACACAGATACGCAGTATTTT CASSVRGRAGYTDTQYF TRBJ2-3 . TRBV9 .
TGTGCCAGCAGCGTGGGGACAGGGGGCTACACCTTC CASSVGTGGYTF TRBJ1-2 . TRBV9 TRBD1
TGTGCCAGCAGTATTACAGGGGATACCGGGGAGCTGTTTTTT CASSITGDTGELFF TRBJ2-2 . TRBV6-5 TRBD1
TGTGCCACCAGCAGAGGGCCTAGCACAGATACGCAGTATTTT CATSRGPSTDTQYF TRBJ2-3 few TRBV15 .
TGTGCCAGCAGTGCGACTAGCGGGGGTTCCTACGAGCAGTACTTC CASSATSGGSYEQYF TRBJ2-7 . TRBV2 TRBD2
TGCGCCAGCAGTGAGGCAGGACAGGGTGTCAATGAGCAGTTCTTC CASSEAGQGVNEQFF TRBJ2-1 . TRBV10-2 TRBD1
TGCGCCAGCAGGACGCGCGGGGGAAGCTCCTACAATGAGCAGTTCTTC CASRTRGGSSYNEQFF TRBJ2-1 . TRBV10-2 TRBD2
TGTGCTAGTGGTTTGATCGGTGAAGCTTTCTTT CASGLIGEAFF TRBJ1-1 . TRBV12-5 .
TGTGCCATTTCGGATGCGGGGAACAAAGAGACCCAGTACTTC CAISDAGNKETQYF TRBJ2-5 . TRBV10-3 .
TGTGCCAGCAGTTACCGCGCAGGATCCCAAGAGACCCAGTACTTC CASSYRAGSQETQYF TRBJ2-5 once TRBV6-6 .
TGTGCCAGCACCTTTAGACGGGAGTTCTACGAGCAGTACTTC CASTFRREFYEQYF TRBJ2-7 . TRBV6-1 .
TGTGCCTGGAGTTCGGGTGGCGAAGCTTTCTTT CAWSSGGEAFF TRBJ1-1 . TRBV30 .
TGTGCCAGCAGTGATCAGGGGTCGGATGGCTACACCTTC CASSDQGSDGYTF TRBJ1-2 . TRBV6-5 .